One sample yielded the 16 T cell receptor beta chains listed below, sequenced in a study of T cells in Graves' hyperthyroidism and ophthalmopathy. The source material, RNA transcripts, was used to amplify TCR beta CDR3 regions. Carried out on the TCR CDR3, a first-round RT-PCR used the HTBI primer set. TCRdb redid the calling of the multiplex PCR reads with MiXCR, one entry per CDR3 protein. The sample has roughly 350,000 distinct CDR3 sequences, roughly 15% seen once. What was sequenced was blood. The receptor set was obtained from a woman aged 40 to 50 with Graves' ophthalmopathy.

This clonotype was detected ten times or more. CDR3 protein: CASSFLGGGRALYEQFF. CDR3 DNA sequence: TGTGCCAGCAGTTTCCTTGGTGGCGGGAGGGCCCTCTATGAGCAGTTCTTC. The chain links TRBV27 to TRBJ2-1, with 9 bases that match TRBD2. Looked up from germline, CDR1 is MNHEY and CDR2 is SMNVEV (reference sequence). V was pared by 3 bases and J by 8 bases, with 14 bases of the junction left unmatched. This CDR3 region has 17 residues.

This clonotype has only a few counts. An end of the junction differs from the germline gene, which may be a read error. The chain joins TRBV12-3 or TRBV12-4 to TRBJ1-4; D is unresolved. The CDR3 extends over 13 amino acids. The CDR3 protein is CANSLGGIEKLFF. CDR3 in DNA: TGTGCCAACAGTTTAGGCGGGATTGAAAAACTGTTTTTT.

This clonotype was counted ten times or more. The chain couples TRBV15 to TRBJ2-1, with D perhaps matching TRBD2 (6 bases). Germline CDR1 LNHNV, CDR2 YYDKDF (reference sequence). The CDR3 has 17 amino acids. The V end lost 0 bases, the J end lost 4 bases, and 16 bases lay between the germline ends. This CDR3 reads CATSRESFGGGYNEQFF. CDR3 bases: TGTGCCACCAGCAGAGAGAGTTTTGGGGGAGGATACAATGAGCAGTTCTTC. Drawing the rest from reference TRBV15 and TRBJ2-1, the complete variable domain is DAMVIQNPRYQVTQFGKPVTLSCSQTLNHNVMYWYQQKSSQAPKLLFHYYDKDFNNEADTPDNFQSRRPNTSFCFLDIRSPGLGDTAMYLCATSRESFGGGYNEQFFGPGTRLTVL.

This clonotype was observed a handful of times. The chain combines TRBV19 with TRBJ1-1; 9 bases line up with TRBD1. Germline V CDR1 and CDR2: LNHDA, SQIVND (reference sequence). Unmatched junction bases numbered 3, after V lost 7 bases and J lost 3 bases. CDR3 size: 13 residues. The CDR3, as DNA: TGTGCCAGTACCAGGACAGGGGACACTGAAGCTTTCTTT. It yields the protein CASTRTGDTEAFF.

This sequence joins TRBV10-1 and TRBJ1-1, with TRBD1 matching over 7 bases. This CDR3 has 15 residues. Germline CDR1 is WNHNN and CDR2 is SYGVQD (reference sequence). V was clipped by 4 bases and J by 5 bases; unmatched bases: 10. The CDR3 reads CASSGLQGRKTEAFF. The CDR3 coding sequence is TGCGCCAGCAGTGGACTACAGGGGAGGAAAACTGAAGCTTTCTTT.

The CDR3 region is CASSLKSEQYF. The CDR3 coding sequence is TGTGCCAGCAGTTTAAAGTCGGAGCAGTACTTC. The genes are TRBV28 and TRBJ2-7; no firm D call. CDR1 is MDHEN, CDR2 SYDVKM, per germline. Trimming removed 2 bases from V and 7 bases from J, with 6 bases in between. The CDR3 is 11 amino acids. The full variable domain, completed using reference TRBV28 and TRBJ2-7, is DVKVTQSSRYLVKRTGEKVFLECVQDMDHENMFWYRQDPGLGLRLIYFSYDVKMKEKGDIPEGYSVSREKKERFSLILESASTNQTSMYLCASSLKSEQYFGPGTRLTVT.

This clonotype turned up a few times. This chain connects TRBV5-1 to TRBJ2-5; weak D call: TRBD2 (5 bases). The CDR3 contains 17 residues. The V end lost 6 bases, the J end lost 5 bases, and 26 bases lay between the germline ends. Germline V CDR1 and CDR2: SGHRS, YFSETQ. The CDR3 nucleotides read TGCGCCAGCAATCTAGGCCTTCTGGAGACATCGGGGGAGACCCAGTACTTC. Residues: CASNLGLLETSGETQYF.

This chain uses TRBV7-9 with TRBJ2-7; possible D gene TRBD1, 5 bases. Germline CDR1 SEHNR, CDR2 FQNEAQ (reference sequence). V lost 0 bases and J lost 0, with 12 bases in between. The CDR3 is 16 residues long. DNA for the CDR3: TGTGCCAGCAGCTTAGCGACGACAGTCCGCTCCTACGAGCAGTACTTC. The encoded protein is CASSLATTVRSYEQYF.

The table lists this clonotype with many counts. The V gene is TRBV12-3 or TRBV12-4, the J gene TRBJ2-1; D is possibly TRBD1 (6 bases). The length of the CDR3 is 13 residues. The germline V and J ends were trimmed by 6 bases and 10 bases, with 16 bases remaining between them. CDR3: CASRLSQGWEQFF. The CDR3 coding sequence is TGTGCCAGCAGGCTGTCTCAGGGGTGGGAGCAGTTCTTC.

This clonotype came up many times. The gene calls are TRBV6-1 and TRBJ1-2, with 8 positions matching TRBD1. CDR1 and CDR2 (germline): MNHNS, SASEGT. V was clipped by 4 bases and J by 5 bases; unmatched bases: 3. This CDR3 contains 13 residues. CDR3 region: CASSGTGRYGYTF. The CDR3 region has the DNA TGTGCCAGCAGTGGGACAGGGCGGTATGGCTACACCTTC.

The sample holds many counts of this clonotype. The V gene is TRBV7-8, the J gene TRBJ1-2, with a weak D call TRBD1 (5 bases). This CDR3 spans 13 amino acids. V was trimmed by 3 bases and J by 1 base, leaving 6 bases between them. Germline V gene data show CDR1 as SGHVS and CDR2 as FQNEAQ. The DNA of the CDR3 is TGTGCCAGCAGCTTTGGGGGTAACTATGGCTACACCTTC. Its translation: CASSFGGNYGYTF.

This clonotype was counted a few times. The chain has TRBV7-9 and TRBJ2-2; D is unresolved. V gave up 2 bases and J gave up 0 bases, with 7 bases separating them. The CDR3 has 15 residues. Germline assignment: CDR1 SEHNR and CDR2 FQNEAQ (reference sequence). CDR3 amino acids: CASSLLGANTGELFF. For the CDR3, the DNA is TGTGCCAGCAGCTTATTAGGTGCGAACACCGGGGAGCTGTTTTTT.

This clonotype was seen at least ten times. The V and J genes are TRBV6-1 and TRBJ2-5; tentatively, D is TRBD2 (6 bases). The V end was cut by 7 bases, the J end by 2 bases, with 14 bases between. This CDR3 is 14 amino acids long. Germline loops: CDR1 MNHNS, CDR2 SASEGT. CDR3 residues: CASTLLGGQETQYF. Written as DNA, the CDR3 is TGTGCCAGCACTCTTCTCGGGGGACAAGAGACCCAGTACTTC.

This clonotype was observed at least ten times. The J gene is TRBJ2-3, the V gene TRBV20-1, with TRBD1 matching over 7 bases. The CDR3 totals 15 residues. V shed 5 bases and J 4 bases; nucleotides not matched to a gene: 12. Germline V lookup: CDR1 DFQATT, CDR2 SNEGSKA (reference sequence). CDR3 DNA: TGCAGTGCTTTTCCGTTGACAGGGCGCGCAGATACGCAGTATTTT. Amino acids: CSAFPLTGRADTQYF.

This clonotype showed up many times. The chain links TRBV28 to TRBJ2-7; TRBD1 is a possible D gene (5 bases). This CDR3 is built from 14 residues. Between the trimmed V and J ends, which lost 2 bases and 0 bases, there was a span of 8 bases. In germline, CDR1 is MDHEN, CDR2 SYDVKM. CDR3 in amino acids: CASSLIQVSYEQYF. The CDR3 bases are TGTGCCAGCAGTTTAATACAGGTCTCCTACGAGCAGTACTTC.

In its sample, this clonotype was seen many times. The V call is TRBV28, the J call TRBJ2-2; D uncertain. The germline CDR1 and CDR2 sequences are MDHEN and SYDVKM. Trimming pared 7 bases from V and 1 base from J, leaving 10 bases between. The CDR3 has 14 amino acids. CDR3 nucleotides: TGTGCCAGCACCATAGACCGGAACACCGGGGAGCTGTTTTTT. Its translation is CASTIDRNTGELFF.